This T cell receptor (beta chain) is from a study of shared clonotypes between healthy human individuals. Germline assignment: CDR1 SGHTA and CDR2 FQGNSA. This CDR3 region has 16 residues. V shed 2 bases and J 4 bases; nucleotides not matched to a gene: 8. Libraries were prepared by immunoSEQ multiplex PCR; TCRdb keeps only in-frame clonotypes and omits some of them. The sample holds millions of clones, around nine tenths seen once. The sample consisted of naive CD4+ T cells sorted from blood. Described subset: CD45RA+ positively selected. The clonotype was recovered from a man aged 18 to 29 in good health. V gene TRBV7-2 combines with J gene TRBJ2-1; 7 positions match TRBD1. This CDR3 is CASSLYSGTVYNEQFF. The CDR3 DNA reads TGTGCCAGCAGCTTATACTCCGGGACAGTATACAATGAGCAGTTCTTC.